This T cell receptor (beta chain) derives from a study of blood T cells in healthy people across ages. The CDR3 sequence is 12 residues long. Trimming left V 6 bases short and J 7 bases short, with 12 bases between. For the second PCR, which ran for roughly 6 to 12 cycles, a sample-barcoded 5' primer and a J-beta primer mix were used. MiXCR was run by TCRdb on the 5' RACE reads, yielding one entry per CDR3 protein. This table holds around 1.5 million distinct CDR3 sequences, around 39% found once. This clonotype came up a few times. This chain joins TRBV12-3 or TRBV12-4 and TRBJ2-5; D may be TRBD2 (5 bases). The sequence derives from a woman aged 18-29 years in good health. Sequencing input: blood. The CDR3 region has the DNA TGTGCCAGCAGGGACCCCGAGGGGACCCAGTACTTC. Encoded protein: CASRDPEGTQYF.